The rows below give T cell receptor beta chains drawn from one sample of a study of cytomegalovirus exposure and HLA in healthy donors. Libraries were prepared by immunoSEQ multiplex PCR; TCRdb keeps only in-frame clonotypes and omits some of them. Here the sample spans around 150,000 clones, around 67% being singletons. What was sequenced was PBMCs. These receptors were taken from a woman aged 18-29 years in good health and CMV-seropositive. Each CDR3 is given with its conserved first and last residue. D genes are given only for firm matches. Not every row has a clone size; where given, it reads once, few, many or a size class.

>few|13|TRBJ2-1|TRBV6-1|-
TGTGCCACCCAATTTCAGGGGGGAAGTGAGCAGTTCTTC
CATQFQGGSEQFF
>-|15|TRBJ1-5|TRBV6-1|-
TGTGCCAGCAGTAGTCAGGATAGGAGCAATCAGCCCCAGCATTTT
CASSSQDRSNQPQHF
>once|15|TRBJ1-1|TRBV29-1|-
TGCAGCGTTGTCTCTGTGTGGGGGGATGGCACTGAAGCTTTCTTT
CSVVSVWGDGTEAFF
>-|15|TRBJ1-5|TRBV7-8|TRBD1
TGTGCCAGCAACTCCGGGACAGGGTACGATCAGCCCCAGCATTTT
CASNSGTGYDQPQHF
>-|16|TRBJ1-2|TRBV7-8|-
TGTGCCAGCAGCTTAGGTACCTCGGGCAGGGACTATGGCTACACCTTC
CASSLGTSGRDYGYTF
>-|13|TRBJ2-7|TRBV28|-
TGTGCCAGCAGTCTGGAGACCAAATACGAGCAGTACTTC
CASSLETKYEQYF
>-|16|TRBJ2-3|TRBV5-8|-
TGTGCCAGCAGCACAGAACCGGGAAGCATCCCAGATACGCAGTATTTT
CASSTEPGSIPDTQYF
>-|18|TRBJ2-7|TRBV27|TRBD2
TGTGCCAGCAGTTTATCGTATGGGAGGCGGGGGATAACGTACGAGCAGTACTTC
CASSLSYGRRGITYEQYF
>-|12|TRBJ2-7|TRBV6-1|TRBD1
TGTTTCATAGGGGACAGGTTCTACGAGCAGTACTTC
CFIGDRFYEQYF
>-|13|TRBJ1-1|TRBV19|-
TGTGCCAGTAGTATCCCAGGAAACACTGAAGCTTTCTTT
CASSIPGNTEAFF
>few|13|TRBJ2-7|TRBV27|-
TGTGCCAGCAGTTCGTTACAGGGATACGAGCAGTACTTC
CASSSLQGYEQYF
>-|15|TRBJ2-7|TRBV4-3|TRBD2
TGCGCCAGCAGCCAAACGGGGGAGGGCTCCTACGAGCAGTACTTC
CASSQTGEGSYEQYF
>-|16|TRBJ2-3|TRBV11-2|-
TGTGCCAGCAGCTTAGGAGGTAGCGATAGCACAGATACGCAGTATTTT
CASSLGGSDSTDTQYF
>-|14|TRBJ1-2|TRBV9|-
TGTGCCAGCAGCGTAGAGGGAGTGGAGGGGGGCTACACCTTC
CASSVEGVEGGYTF
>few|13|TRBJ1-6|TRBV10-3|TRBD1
TGTGCCATCAGCGGACAGGATAATTCACCCCTCCACTTT
CAISGQDNSPLHF
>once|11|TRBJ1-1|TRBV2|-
TGTGCCAGCAGTGCCAGCGCTGAAGCTTTCTTT
CASSASAEAFF
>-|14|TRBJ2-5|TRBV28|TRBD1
TGTGCCAGCAGTTACCCAGGGGGCGGGGAGACCCAGTACTTC
CASSYPGGGETQYF
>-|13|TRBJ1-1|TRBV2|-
TGTGCCAGCAGTGTGCGGGGGGACACTGAAGCTTTCTTT
CASSVRGDTEAFF
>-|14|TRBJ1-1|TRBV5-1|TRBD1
TGCGCCAGCAGCTTCGAGGGGGCTGACACTGAAGCTTTCTTT
CASSFEGADTEAFF
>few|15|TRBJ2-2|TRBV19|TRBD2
TGTGCCAGTAGTATCCTAGCGGGGGTCACCGGGGAGCTGTTTTTT
CASSILAGVTGELFF
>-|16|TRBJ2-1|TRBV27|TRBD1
TGTGCCAGCAGGTCACAGGGGGCGTTGAGTAGGAGTGAGCAGTTCTTC
CASRSQGALSRSEQFF
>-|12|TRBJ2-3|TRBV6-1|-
TGTGCCAGCACCGCCTACACAGATACGCAGTATTTT
CASTAYTDTQYF
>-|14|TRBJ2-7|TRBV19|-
TGTGCCAGTACCCCGAAAGGGGGGGTCTACGAGCAGTACTTC
CASTPKGGVYEQYF
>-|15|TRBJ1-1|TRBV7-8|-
TGTGCCAGCAGCTATGATCGGACTTTGAACACTGAAGCTTTCTTT
CASSYDRTLNTEAFF
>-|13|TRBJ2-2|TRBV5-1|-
TGCGCCAGCGACAGAGCGAACACCGGGGAGCTGTTTTTT
CASDRANTGELFF
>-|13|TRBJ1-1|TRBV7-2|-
TGTGCCAGCAGCCACAGCCGTTACACTGAAGCTTTCTTT
CASSHSRYTEAFF
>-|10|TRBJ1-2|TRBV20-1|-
TGCAGTGCTAGAGCGAACCTATACACCTTC
CSARANLYTF
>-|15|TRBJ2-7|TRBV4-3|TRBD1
TGCGCCAGCAGCCTCGGGACAGGGAGCTCCTACGAGCAGTACTTC
CASSLGTGSSYEQYF
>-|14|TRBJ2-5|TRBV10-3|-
TGTGCCATCAGTGAGGGAGGGCGCCGGGAGACCCAGTACTTC
CAISEGGRRETQYF
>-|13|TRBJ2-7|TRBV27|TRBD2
TGTGCCAGCAGGACGACTAGCGGGAACGAGCAGTACTTC
CASRTTSGNEQYF
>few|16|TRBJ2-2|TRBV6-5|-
TGTGCCAGCAGTTACGCGGCAGGGGAAGGGACCGGGGAGCTGTTTTTT
CASSYAAGEGTGELFF
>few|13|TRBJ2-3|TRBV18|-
TGTGCCAGCTCACGAGTTAGCACAGATACGCAGTATTTT
CASSRVSTDTQYF
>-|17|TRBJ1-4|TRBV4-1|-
TGCGCCAGCAGCCAAGGCCCCGAGGGGGCAACTAATGAAAAACTGTTTTTT
CASSQGPEGATNEKLFF
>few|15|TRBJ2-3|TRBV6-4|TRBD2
TGTGCCAGCAAAGCCACTAGCGGGAATTTGGATACGCAGTATTTT
CASKATSGNLDTQYF
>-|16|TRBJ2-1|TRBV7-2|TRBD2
TGTGCCAGCAGCTTAGGCGGGGGGGGGTCCTACAATGAGCAGTTCTTC
CASSLGGGGSYNEQFF
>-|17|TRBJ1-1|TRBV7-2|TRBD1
TGTGCCAGCAGCTTAGCGCCGGGACAGGGATCCAACACTGAAGCTTTCTTT
CASSLAPGQGSNTEAFF
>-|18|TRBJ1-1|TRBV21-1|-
TGTGCCAGCAGCGCGGAACAGGGGAGAGGACTTTTGGGAAGAGAAGCTTTCTTT
CASSAEQGRGLLGREAFF
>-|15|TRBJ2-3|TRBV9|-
TGTGCCAGCAGCTCCCTGGACTACGCAGAGGGTACGCAGTATTTT
CASSSLDYAEGTQYF
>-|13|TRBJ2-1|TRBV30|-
TGTGCCTGGAGTTCGGGGGCCTACAATGAGCAGTTCTTC
CAWSSGAYNEQFF
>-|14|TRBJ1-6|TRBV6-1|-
TGTGCCAGCGGCCGGACAGCGTTTAATTCACCCCTCCACTTT
CASGRTAFNSPLHF
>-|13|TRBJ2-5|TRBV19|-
TGTGCCAGTAGTATCGCGGAACAAGAGACCCAGTACTTC
CASSIAEQETQYF